These T cell receptor beta chains were read from a single sample in a study of T-cell memory formation after mild COVID-19. TCRdb independently ran MiXCR on the 5' RACE reads; one entry per CDR3 protein. This table holds roughly 610,000 distinct CDR3 sequences, 17% found once. Sequenced material: PBMCs or a T cell subset sorted from them (not recorded which). The receptors shown here come from an adult woman who had mild COVID-19 (a few samples of this study predate the infection). Cell type and time point are not known. Both conserved end residues are part of each CDR3. Each record gives: V gene, CDR3 protein.

v_call: TRBV20-1; cdr3_aa: CSASRRDSNQPQHF
v_call: TRBV10-3; cdr3_aa: CAIRNERARDTDTQYF
v_call: TRBV6-5; cdr3_aa: CASRSEWAGEQFF
v_call: TRBV2; cdr3_aa: CASRGTGWETEAFF
v_call: TRBV6-2/TRBV6-3; cdr3_aa: CASSLLLSGLATTYNEQFF
v_call: TRBV4-2; cdr3_aa: CASSQEDPGGYGYTF
v_call: TRBV3-1; cdr3_aa: CASSLRGLSNEKLFF
v_call: TRBV5-5; cdr3_aa: CASSNSQGAAYNEQFF
v_call: TRBV12-3/TRBV12-4; cdr3_aa: CASSSRQGGNSPLHF
v_call: TRBV9; cdr3_aa: CASSVEGDDNEQFF
v_call: TRBV6-2/TRBV6-3; cdr3_aa: CASSRGQGWNTEAFF
v_call: TRBV5-1; cdr3_aa: CASSFHALEETQYF
v_call: TRBV7-2; cdr3_aa: CASSSNPGQRETQYF
v_call: TRBV5-1; cdr3_aa: CASTKIQGALSNEQFF
v_call: TRBV19; cdr3_aa: CASSILGARETQYF
v_call: TRBV6-5; cdr3_aa: CASRSQLNYGYTF
v_call: TRBV7-9; cdr3_aa: CASSLSWETQYF
v_call: TRBV7-2; cdr3_aa: CASRGLAGGPSSYNEQFF
v_call: TRBV12-3/TRBV12-4; cdr3_aa: CASSTGTSGVFSYEQYF
v_call: TRBV24-1; cdr3_aa: CATSDSPVGTDEQFF
v_call: TRBV15; cdr3_aa: CATSRAPRVHQNTEAFF
v_call: TRBV29-1; cdr3_aa: CSVIRTANEKLFF
v_call: TRBV20-1; cdr3_aa: CSARDPRGNTEAFF
v_call: TRBV5-6; cdr3_aa: CASSLAGHPEKLFF
v_call: TRBV6-5; cdr3_aa: CASSYAGGFQETQYF
v_call: TRBV24-1; cdr3_aa: CATSDYAGGQNEQFF
v_call: TRBV12-3/TRBV12-4; cdr3_aa: CASSLSLVGTETQYF
v_call: TRBV12-3/TRBV12-4; cdr3_aa: CASSLAWGAFFADTQYF
v_call: TRBV6-1; cdr3_aa: CASSGTGGLQPQHF
v_call: TRBV19; cdr3_aa: CVTGANTEAFF
v_call: TRBV18; cdr3_aa: CASSQSDRVGQPQHF
v_call: TRBV6-5; cdr3_aa: CASSYSQLQFGYTF
v_call: TRBV12-3/TRBV12-4; cdr3_aa: CASSRGGGPDEQFF
v_call: TRBV7-9; cdr3_aa: CASSLVGDRGSGYTF
v_call: TRBV27; cdr3_aa: CASSRRQGSKNIQYF
v_call: TRBV20-1; cdr3_aa: CSAREQGQRNSPLHF
v_call: TRBV4-3; cdr3_aa: CASSPTRESFRAQYF
v_call: TRBV11-2; cdr3_aa: CASSPQTSGDEQYF
v_call: TRBV5-1; cdr3_aa: CASSSRTGGGDTEAFF
v_call: TRBV5-1; cdr3_aa: CASSLVGSGSYNEQFF
v_call: TRBV19; cdr3_aa: CASSFGAGNTIYF
v_call: TRBV4-2; cdr3_aa: CASSQTSGTTLSTDTQYF